Presented here are 16 T cell receptor beta chains from one specimen sequenced in a study of T cell changes during pregnancy in multiple sclerosis. TCRdb's copy holds only in-frame clones and misses some; the assay was immunoSEQ multiplex PCR. The sample has about 100,000 clones, around 92% seen once. The sample in question was peripheral blood, obtained in the first trimester of pregnancy. The receptors shown here come from a female donor with multiple sclerosis, enrolled in a pregnancy study.

This clone was picked up one time. The gene calls are TRBV2 and TRBJ2-3, with D hard to call. Germline-derived CDR1 and CDR2 are SNHLY and FYNNEI. Trimming removed 3 bases from V and 4 bases from J, with 8 bases in between. The CDR3 is 13 residues long. The CDR3 region has the DNA TGTGCCAGCAGTGACGAGTTTTCAGATACGCAGTATTTT. Its protein is CASSDEFSDTQYF. Full variable domain (rest looked up from reference TRBV2 and TRBJ2-3): EPEVTQTPSHQVTQMGQEVILRCVPISNHLYFYWYRQILGQKVEFLVSFYNNEISEKSEIFDDQFSVERPDGSNFTLKIRSTKLEDSAMYFCASSDEFSDTQYFGPGTRLTVL.

The rearrangement uses TRBV4-2 and TRBJ2-1, with TRBD2 identical over 7 bases. J lost 3 bases, V lost 5 bases, and 1 base had no gene match. Per the germline V gene, CDR1 is LGHNA and CDR2 is YNFKEQ. The CDR3 extends over 13 amino acids. CDR3 region: CASSTSDYNEQFF. The CDR3 nucleotides read TGTGCCAGCAGCACTAGCGACTACAATGAGCAGTTCTTC.

V and J are TRBV4-2 and TRBJ2-7; 7 positions match TRBD2. This CDR3 spans 13 amino acids. The V and J ends lost 3 bases and 6 bases, in that order; junction bases with no gene match: 5. Germline values: CDR1 LGHNA, CDR2 YNFKEQ. The CDR3 sequence is CASSHGLDFEQYF. For the CDR3, the DNA is TGTGCCAGCAGCCATGGACTAGACTTCGAGCAGTACTTC.

With regard to this clone: At one end, the junction sequence differs from germline, possibly due to a read error. The V and J genes are TRBV7-8 and TRBJ2-7; 11 nucleotides agree with TRBD2. CDR1 is SGHVS and CDR2 is FQNEAQ in the germline V gene. The CDR3 consists of 16 residues. For the CDR3, the DNA is TGTGCCAGCAGCCTAGCAGTAGCGGGAGGGTTTAACGAGCAGTACTTC. It translates to CASSLAVAGGFNEQYF.

This chain links TRBV15 with TRBJ2-7; D possibly corresponds to TRBD2 (5 bases). V was trimmed by 0 bases and J by 3 bases, leaving 12 bases between them. The germline V gene has CDR1 LNHNV and CDR2 YYDKDF (reference sequence). The CDR3 has 15 residues. CDR3 protein: CATSRDLASYYEQYF. CDR3 DNA sequence: TGTGCCACCAGCAGAGATCTGGCTAGCTACTACGAGCAGTACTTC.

The J gene is TRBJ1-1, the V gene TRBV28; tentative D call: TRBD1 (5 bases). The ends were cut back, 8 bases at V and 7 bases at J, with 14 bases in the middle. The CDR3 totals 12 residues. Germline-derived CDR1 and CDR2 are MDHEN and SYDVKM. The CDR3 loop is CASAPDSVEAFF. CDR3 in DNA: TGTGCCAGCGCCCCCGACAGCGTTGAAGCTTTCTTT.

The CDR3 loop is CASSLRHFAYGYTF. CDR3 sequence (DNA): TGTGCCAGCAGCCTAAGACACTTTGCTTATGGCTACACCTTC. The V gene is TRBV28, the J gene TRBJ1-2, with D unclear. This CDR3 has 14 amino acids. The germline V gene has CDR1 MDHEN and CDR2 SYDVKM. V gave up 6 bases and J gave up 5 bases, with 16 bases separating them.

This clone has only one observation. The chain carries TRBV2 and TRBJ2-1, with 9 bases that match TRBD2. V dropped 7 bases and J dropped 6; count of bases not matched to a gene: 10. CDR1 is SNHLY, CDR2 FYNNEI, per germline. The CDR3 is 15 residues long. DNA for the CDR3: TGTGCCAGCACTAGGATAGCGGGGGTCTTCAATGAGCAGTTCTTC. Amino acids: CASTRIAGVFNEQFF. The whole variable domain, filled in from reference TRBV2 and TRBJ2-1, reads EPEVTQTPSHQVTQMGQEVILRCVPISNHLYFYWYRQILGQKVEFLVSFYNNEISEKSEIFDDQFSVERPDGSNFTLKIRSTKLEDSAMYFCASTRIAGVFNEQFFGPGTRLTVL.

This clone was recorded once. The CDR3 region has the DNA TGCAGCGTTGAGCTAGGGGTCGGTGAGCAGTTCTTC. Amino acids: CSVELGVGEQFF. V gene TRBV29-1 combines with J gene TRBJ2-1, with D tentatively TRBD1 (5 bases). The V gene lost 3 bases and the J gene lost 9 bases, with 12 bases spanning the gap. The CDR3 loop spans 12 amino acids. Germline CDR1 is SQVTM and CDR2 is ANQGSEA.

The chain is built from TRBV7-4 and TRBJ2-7, with 11 bases matching TRBD2. Looked up from germline, CDR1 is SGHVT and CDR2 is SQSDAQ. Germline trimming cut 5 bases from V and 6 bases from J; bases unmatched to any gene: 21. The CDR3 extends over 19 amino acids. CDR3 region: CASSLDRLAGNYCQGEQYF. CDR3 nucleotides: TGTGCCAGCAGCCTTGACCGACTAGCGGGAAACTACTGTCAGGGCGAGCAGTACTTC.

The chain is built from TRBV25-1 and TRBJ2-2, with 9 positions matching TRBD1. The CDR3 sequence is 14 residues long. Germline V CDR1 and CDR2: MGHDK, SYGVNS. Germline trimming cut 6 bases from V and 3 bases from J; bases unmatched to any gene: 2. The CDR3 sequence is CASRRQGDTGELFF. In nucleotides, the CDR3 is TGTGCCAGCAGACGACAGGGGGACACCGGGGAGCTGTTTTTT.

In this sample, this clone turned up once. The chain uses TRBV4-2 and TRBJ2-5, with 13 bases aligning to TRBD2. CDR1 is LGHNA and CDR2 is YNFKEQ in the germline V gene. CDR3 length equals 17 residues. The ends lost 2 bases at V and 2 bases at J; junction bases unmatched: 5. CDR3 DNA sequence: TGTGCCAGCAGCCAACAACCGGGACTAGCGGGACAAGAGACCCAGTACTTC. This gives the protein CASSQQPGLAGQETQYF.

This rearrangement joins TRBV7-6 to TRBJ2-5, with 10 bases fitting TRBD2. This CDR3 spans 14 amino acids. Losses at the gene ends were 5 bases for V and 5 bases for J; bases not matched to a gene: 5. Germline V gene data show CDR1 as SGHVS and CDR2 as FNYEAQ. CDR3 protein: CASSQAGGPETQYF. CDR3 nucleotides: TGTGCCAGCAGCCAAGCGGGAGGGCCGGAGACCCAGTACTTC.

The V gene is TRBV13, the J gene TRBJ2-7; 9 nucleotides line up with TRBD2. V shed 5 bases and J 2 bases; nucleotides not matched to a gene: 16. CDR3 length equals 18 residues. CDR1 PRHDT and CDR2 FYEKMQ come from the germline V gene (reference sequence). This CDR3 is CASSPSSFSGSGPYEQYF. Here the CDR3 DNA reads TGTGCCAGCAGCCCGTCCTCCTTTAGCGGGAGCGGTCCCTACGAGCAGTACTTC.

In this sample, this clone turned up a few times. CDR3 DNA: TGTGCCAGCAGCATCCGACAGGGCACTGAAGCTTTCTTT. It encodes CASSIRQGTEAFF. The chain employs TRBV11-3 and TRBJ1-1, with 7 positions matching TRBD1. V lost 5 bases, J lost 4 bases, and 4 bases stayed unmatched. CDR3 size: 13 residues. CDR1 and CDR2 from the germline V gene are SGHNT and YENEEA.

The chain carries TRBV28 and TRBJ1-1; 8 bases map to TRBD1. The CDR3 has 14 amino acids. CDR1 is MDHEN, CDR2 SYDVKM, per germline. J lost 11 bases, V lost 5 bases, and 13 bases had no gene match. CDR3 loop: CASSPGGRPLEAFF. In DNA, the CDR3 is TGTGCCAGCAGTCCAGGGGGCAGGCCATTAGAGGCTTTCTTT.